These 30 T cell receptor beta chains originate from one sample sequenced in a study of tumor and adjacent non-tumor tissue in lung cancer. This sample's RNA came from whole unsorted tissue. Distant lung tissue was collected more than 3 cm away from the tumor edge. Three rounds of nested PCR, following a modified ARM-PCR protocol, produced the TCRbeta library. TCRdb reprocessed the multiplex PCR reads via MiXCR and lists one record per CDR3 protein. The table includes more than 55,000 distinct CDR3 sequences, about 55% detected once. Sequences were obtained from distant non-tumor lung tissue. The receptors come from a man between 65 and 79 years old with non-small cell lung cancer.

On this clonotype itself: This may come from a read error, since a much larger clone is one base off. The chain is built from TRBV20-1 and TRBJ2-7; a weak D match, TRBD2 (5 bases). The CDR3 spans 14 residues. The germline V gene has CDR1 DFQATT and CDR2 SNEGSKA (reference sequence). The DNA for the CDR3 is TGCAATGCTAGGACCATGCCCGCCTCGGGGGAGCAGTACTTC. As protein: CNARTMPASGEQYF.

The V call is TRBV29-1, the J call TRBJ1-5; 11 bases agree with TRBD1. The CDR3 is 16 amino acids. Germline V gene sequence: CDR1 SQVTM, CDR2 ANQGSEA. DNA of the CDR3: TGCAGAGACATCGGGACAGGGGGTTCGAGCAATCAGCCCCAGCATTTT. Encoded protein: CRDIGTGGSSNQPQHF.

As to this clonotype: This likely comes from a read error, as the CDR3 has no conserved phenylalanine or tryptophan at its end. The DNA is left out, because the CDR3 cannot be placed on it with certainty; the CDR3 is given as TCRdb lists it. The chain is built from TRBV6-2 or TRBV6-3 and TRBJ1-1. Germline V gene lookup returns CDR1 MNHEY and CDR2 SVGEGT. With termini counted, the CDR3 has 11 amino acids. The CDR3 reads CASSQGTESFL.

A remark on this clonotype: A read error is possible here, since a much larger clone lies one base away. V is TRBV5-5 and J is TRBJ2-5; D unresolved. CDR3 length: 12 residues. CDR1 SGHKS and CDR2 YYEKEE come from the germline V gene (reference sequence). CDR3 sequence reads: CASILDGQTQYF. The CDR3 region has the DNA TGTGCCAGCATCTTGGACGGGCAGACCCAGTACTTC. Full variable domain (missing parts from reference TRBV5-5 and TRBJ2-5): DAGVTQSPTHLIKTRGQQVTLRCSPISGHKSVSWYQQVLGQGPQFIFQYYEKEERGRGNFPDRFSARQFPNYSSELNVNALLLGDSALYLCASILDGQTQYFGPGTRLLVL.

This clonotype occurred once. This chain joins TRBV12-3 or TRBV12-4 and TRBJ1-5; the match to TRBD1 covers 8 bases. The J call is doubtful: the DNA matches TRBJ2-3 better. The CDR3 has 14 amino acids. The CDR3 is CASSPTGGHQPQYF. Here the CDR3 DNA reads TGTGCCAGCAGTCCTACAGGGGGGCATCAGCCTCAGTATTTT.

The chain combines TRBV29-1 with TRBJ2-1; a weak D match, TRBD2 (6 bases). Germline CDR1 SQVTM, CDR2 ANQGSEA. CDR3 length: 13 residues. The V end was cut by 7 bases, the J end by 7 bases, with 17 bases between. DNA for the CDR3: TGCAGCGCTGAGGGAGGTGTTACGAATGAGCAGTTCTTC. Protein sequence: CSAEGGVTNEQFF.

Note on this clonotype: In this CDR3 the conserved last residue, phenylalanine or tryptophan, is missing, so a read error is likely. The V and J genes are TRBV11-2 and TRBJ2-5; D is possibly TRBD1 (6 bases). V was trimmed by 1 base and J by 4 bases, leaving 19 bases between them. This CDR3 is 17 amino acids long. The germline gives CDR1 SGHAT, CDR2 FQNNGV. In DNA, the CDR3 is TGTGCCAGCAGCTTAGGTCCCCTGGGGGCGGTTCGAGAGACCCAGTACCTC. This gives the protein CASSLGPLGAVRETQYL.

As to this clonotype: Relative to the germline gene, one junction end is altered; a read error may explain this. The chain joins TRBV6-5 to TRBJ1-1; D gene ambiguous. Germline CDR1 reads MNHEY; CDR2 reads SVGAGI. This CDR3 has 12 residues. CDR3 in DNA: TGTGCTAGCAGCCATATGATCACTGAAGCTTTCTTT. Translated: CASSHMITEAFF.

On this clonotype itself: At one boundary the junction diverges from the germline segment, which might be a read error. This chain joins TRBV6-5 and TRBJ1-1; D possibly corresponds to TRBD1 (6 bases). This CDR3 is 15 amino acids long. The germline CDR1 and CDR2 sequences are MNHEY and SVGAGI. The CDR3 is CASSYSRTVNIEAFF. The CDR3 coding sequence is TGTGCCAGCAGTTATTCTCGGACAGTGAACATTGAAGCTTTCTTT.

This clonotype has a handful of counts. This may come from a read error, since a much larger clone is one base off. The CDR3 end shows no conserved phenylalanine or tryptophan, and so a read error is likely. The gene calls are TRBV6-6 and TRBJ1-2; a weak D match, TRBD1 (5 bases). V was trimmed by 6 bases and J by 3 bases, leaving 17 bases between them. The germline V gene has CDR1 MNHNY and CDR2 SVGAGI (reference sequence). The CDR3 contains 15 residues. The CDR3 loop reads CASRTTAGTDYGYTS. The CDR3 coding sequence is TGTGCCAGCAGAACCACAGCGGGGACTGACTATGGCTACACCTCC.

This clonotype was counted many times. The CDR3 coding sequence is TGCAGCGCCCGACAGGTCGGCGAGCAGTACTTC. Translating gives CSARQVGEQYF. The chain links TRBV29-1 to TRBJ2-7, with D possibly matching TRBD1 (6 bases). Germline loops: CDR1 SQVTM, CDR2 ANQGSEA. The CDR3 is 11 residues long. V lost 7 bases and J 6 bases, leaving 13 bases between the germline ends.

Remarks on this clonotype: An end of the junction differs from the germline gene, which may be a read error. The rearrangement joins TRBV11-2 to TRBJ2-5; D not resolved. In germline, CDR1 is SGHAT, CDR2 FQNNGV. CDR3 length: 14 amino acids. The CDR3 reads CASSEQVHQETQYF. The CDR3 DNA sequence: TGTGCCAGCAGCGAGCAAGTTCACCAAGAGACTCAGTACTTC.

Points on this clonotype: A single base separates this from a much larger clone, so it may be a read error. The chain recombines TRBV20-1 with TRBJ2-7; no reliable D call. V was shortened by 5 bases and J by 1 base, with 18 bases between the two germline ends. CDR1 is DFQATT, CDR2 SNEGSKA, per germline (reference sequence). The CDR3 spans 15 residues. CDR3 residues: CSAPLGVEWSYEQYF. In DNA, the CDR3 is TGCAGTGCTCCCCTGGGTGTGGAGTGGTCCTACGAGCAGTACTTC.

With respect to this clonotype: Relative to the germline gene, one junction end is altered; a read error may explain this. The rearrangement uses TRBV4-2 and TRBJ2-3, with 9 bases that match TRBD1. CDR3 length equals 16 residues. CDR1 is LGHNA, CDR2 YNFKEQ, per germline. The CDR3: CVSSQEDRGFSDKLYF. The CDR3 DNA reads TGTGTCAGCAGCCAAGAGGACAGGGGTTTTTCAGATAAGCTGTATTTT.

This clonotype was counted only a few times. This likely comes from a read error, as the CDR3 has no conserved phenylalanine or tryptophan at its end. V usage is TRBV7-8 and J usage is TRBJ2-3; TRBD1 aligns across 8 bases. CDR1 and CDR2 from the germline V gene are SGHVS and FQNEAQ. V lost 8 bases and J lost 6; bases outside the gene matches: 13. This CDR3 region has 15 residues. CDR3 protein: CASGHGTGFGDTQYS. Here the CDR3 DNA reads TGTGCCAGCGGACACGGGACAGGTTTCGGCGATACGCAGTATTCT.

This clonotype was observed a handful of times. V usage is TRBV11-2 and J usage is TRBJ2-5; D may be TRBD1 (6 bases). The CDR3 has 13 residues. CDR1 is SGHAT and CDR2 is FQNNGV in the germline V gene. V dropped 6 bases and J dropped 7 bases, with 15 bases sitting between them. The CDR3 coding sequence is TGTGCCAGCAGTCCACAGGGTCAGGGGACCCAGTACTTC. This encodes CASSPQGQGTQYF.

This clonotype was seen only a few times. The chain uses TRBV12-3 or TRBV12-4 and TRBJ2-2, with 7 bases that match TRBD1. V lost 10 bases, J lost 6 bases, and 11 bases stayed unmatched. This CDR3 region has 14 residues. In nucleotides, the CDR3 is TGTGCCAACAGGAGGACAGGACGTCCCGGGGAGCTGTTTTTT. Its protein is CANRRTGRPGELFF.

With regard to this clonotype: A read error may explain this, as a much larger clone is one base away. V gene TRBV11-3 combines with J gene TRBJ2-1; 12 bases align to TRBD2. The length of the CDR3 is 18 residues. Germline assignment: CDR1 SGHNT and CDR2 YENEEA. The CDR3 here is CASSLGVRLAGGAYEHFF. CDR3 sequence (DNA): TGTGCCAGCAGCTTAGGGGTGAGGCTAGCGGGGGGGGCATATGAGCACTTCTTC.

This clonotype was counted many times. The DNA of the CDR3 is TGTGCCAGCAGCTTCTCGGGTCAGGGAGGCACTGAAGCTTTCTTT. It specifies CASSFSGQGGTEAFF. The gene calls are TRBV5-5 and TRBJ1-1; tentatively, D is TRBD1 (5 bases). In germline, CDR1 is SGHKS, CDR2 YYEKEE (reference sequence). This CDR3 is built from 15 residues. Between the trimmed V and J ends, which lost 2 bases and 4 bases, there was a span of 15 bases.

Comments on this clonotype: This may come from a read error, since a much larger clone is one base off. The chain joins TRBV14 to TRBJ2-3; 8 nucleotides line up with TRBD2. The germline gives CDR1 SGHDN, CDR2 FVKESK. This CDR3 spans 15 amino acids. Trimming at V came to 3 bases and at J to 3 bases, leaving 5 bases not matched to a gene. The CDR3 spells CASSQPGLGTDTQYF. The CDR3 coding sequence is TGTGCCAGCAGCCAGCCGGGACTAGGGACAGATACGCAGTATTTT. Looking up the rest from reference TRBV14 and TRBJ2-3 gives the full variable domain: EAGVTQFPSHSVIEKGQTVTLRCDPISGHDNLYWYRRVMGKEIKFLLHFVKESKQDESGMPNNRFLAERTGGTYSTLKVQPAELEDSGVYFCASSQPGLGTDTQYFGPGTRLTVL.

This clonotype appeared many times. This chain uses TRBV12-3 or TRBV12-4 with TRBJ2-7, with D hard to call. V was trimmed by 6 bases and J by 2 bases, leaving 14 bases between them. This CDR3 comprises 14 residues. CDR3 protein: CASSNYPGPYEQYF. The CDR3 DNA is TGTGCCAGCAGCAACTATCCCGGGCCCTACGAGCAGTACTTC.

The V call is TRBV20-1, the J call TRBJ2-7, with D perhaps matching TRBD2 (6 bases). Between the trimmed V and J ends, which lost 5 bases and 4 bases, there was a span of 18 bases. The CDR3 runs 14 residues. Germline V gene data show CDR1 as DFQATT and CDR2 as SNEGSKA (reference sequence). The CDR3 sequence is CSAGTGGMRYEQYF. As DNA, the CDR3 is TGCAGTGCTGGGACTGGCGGGATGAGGTACGAGCAGTACTTC.

The chain carries TRBV11-2 and TRBJ2-1; no definite D call. The germline gives CDR1 SGHAT, CDR2 FQNNGV. Trimming removed 3 bases at V and 0 bases at J, with 12 bases between. CDR3 length: 16 residues. The CDR3 sequence: CASSLDPENSYNEQFF. CDR3 nucleotides: TGTGCCAGCAGCTTGGATCCGGAGAACTCCTACAATGAGCAGTTCTTC.

A word on this clonotype: This may arise from a read error, as a much more abundant clone is one base away. The genes are TRBV13 and TRBJ1-1; D is undetermined. This CDR3 spans 12 amino acids. Trimming removed 0 bases at V and 10 bases at J, with 9 bases between. Germline V gene lookup returns CDR1 PRHDT and CDR2 FYEKMQ (reference sequence). The CDR3 DNA sequence: TGTGCCAGCAGCTTAGGCGTGGGTGGAGCTTTCTTT. This sequence encodes CASSLGVGGAFF.

On this clonotype itself: One base away lies a much larger clone, so this may be a sequencing read error. The chain uses TRBV28 and TRBJ2-7; D possibly corresponds to TRBD1 (6 bases). Trimming removed 5 bases from V and 4 bases from J, with 6 bases in between. This CDR3 has 11 residues. CDR1 is MDHEN and CDR2 is SYDVKM in the germline V gene. The CDR3 bases are TGTGCCAGCAGTAGGGGGTACGAGCAGTACTTC. Protein sequence: CASSRGYEQYF.

Regarding this clonotype: This clone may be a read error of a much larger clone one base away. The chain joins TRBV10-3 to TRBJ2-1, with 12 bases aligning to TRBD2. Germline V gene data show CDR1 as ENHRY and CDR2 as SYGVKD. The CDR3 has 16 residues. The CDR3 region has the DNA TGTGTCATCAGTGAGTTTGGACTAGCGGGGAACAATGAGCAGTTCTTC. Translating it yields CVISEFGLAGNNEQFF.

V gene TRBV6-1 combines with J gene TRBJ1-2; 7 bases are shared with TRBD1. V shed 5 bases and J 0 bases; nucleotides not matched to a gene: 9. Germline loops: CDR1 MNHNS, CDR2 SASEGT. This CDR3 has 16 residues. The CDR3 sequence is CASSMNRGSPNYGYTF. The CDR3 DNA follows: TGTGCCAGCAGTATGAACAGGGGCTCCCCTAACTATGGCTACACCTTC.

In this sample, this clonotype turned up many times. The genes are TRBV12-3 or TRBV12-4 and TRBJ1-5, with D possibly matching TRBD1 (6 bases). The V and J ends lost 6 bases and 2 bases respectively, with 11 bases between them. The CDR3 runs to 14 residues. CDR3 sequence reads: CASRDAGGNQPQHF. The CDR3 region has the DNA TGTGCCAGCAGGGATGCAGGGGGCAATCAGCCCCAGCATTTT.

About this clonotype itself: The junction shows a germline mismatch at one end, possibly a read error. The chain carries TRBV29-1 and TRBJ1-1; D is possibly TRBD1 (5 bases). CDR3 length equals 13 residues. Germline loops: CDR1 SQVTM, CDR2 ANQGSEA. The CDR3 spells CNVGRRGPTEAFF. CDR3 bases: TGCAACGTTGGGAGAAGGGGACCGACTGAAGCTTTCTTT.

A word on this clonotype: Compared with germline, one end of the junction differs, possibly owing to a read error. As DNA, the CDR3 is TGTGCCAGCAGCCAAACCGACGGAGTCATAGATATGCAGTATTTT. Encoded protein: CASSQTDGVIDMQYF. This rearrangement joins TRBV11-2 to TRBJ2-3; D gene ambiguous. CDR1 is SGHAT and CDR2 is FQNNGV in the germline V gene. CDR3 size: 15 residues.